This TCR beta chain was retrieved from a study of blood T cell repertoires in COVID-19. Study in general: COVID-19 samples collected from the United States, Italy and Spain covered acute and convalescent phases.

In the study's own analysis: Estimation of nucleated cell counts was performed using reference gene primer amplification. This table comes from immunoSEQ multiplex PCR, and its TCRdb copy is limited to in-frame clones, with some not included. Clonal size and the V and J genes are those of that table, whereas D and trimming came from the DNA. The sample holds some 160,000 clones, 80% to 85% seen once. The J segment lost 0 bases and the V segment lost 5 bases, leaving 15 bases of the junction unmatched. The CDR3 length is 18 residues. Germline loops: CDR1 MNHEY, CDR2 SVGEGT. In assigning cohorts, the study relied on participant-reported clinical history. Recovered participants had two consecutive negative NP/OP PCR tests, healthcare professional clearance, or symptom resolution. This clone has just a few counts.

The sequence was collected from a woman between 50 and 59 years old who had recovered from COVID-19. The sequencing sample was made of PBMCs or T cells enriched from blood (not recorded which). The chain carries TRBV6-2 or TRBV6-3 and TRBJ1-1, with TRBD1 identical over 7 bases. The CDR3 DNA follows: TGTGCCAGCAGTCCCAGCTACGGACAGGCGTGGGTGAACACTGAAGCTTTCTTT. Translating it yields CASSPSYGQAWVNTEAFF.